These 18 T cell receptor beta chains originate from one sample sequenced in a study of blood T cell repertoires in COVID-19. Profiled with immunoSEQ multiplex PCR; TCRdb holds only in-frame clones, not every one. The repertoire consists of about 150,000 clones, with over 75% occurring once and the leading ten covering over 9.5%. The specimen sequenced was peripheral blood. The source is a man in his 60s with active or convalescent COVID-19.

The chain recombines TRBV24-1 with TRBJ1-5; D gene ambiguous. This CDR3 has 15 residues. Germline V gene data show CDR1 as KGHDR and CDR2 as SFDVKD. Trimming stripped 5 bases from V and 2 bases from J, with 12 bases between. The DNA of the CDR3 is TGTGCCACCAGTGCCGCGGGAACCGGCAATCAGCCCCAGCATTTT. It is translated as CATSAAGTGNQPQHF.

The rearrangement uses TRBV7-8 and TRBJ2-5; maybe TRBD1 (6 bases). V lost 5 bases, J lost 1 base, and 20 bases lay in between. Germline V gives CDR1 SGHVS, CDR2 FQNEAQ. CDR3 length equals 17 residues. CDR3 coding DNA: TGTGCCAGCAGCCAGATCCCCCTAAGGGGGTCCCAAGAGACCCAGTACTTC. Translating gives CASSQIPLRGSQETQYF.

The chain combines TRBV19 with TRBJ1-5, with 7 bases fitting TRBD1. The V gene's germline CDR1 is LNHDA and CDR2 SQIVND (reference sequence). This CDR3 is built from 16 residues. The V and J ends lost 4 bases and 2 bases, in that order; junction bases with no gene match: 8. CDR3: CASSTTRQGGNQPQHF. As DNA, the CDR3 is TGTGCCAGTAGTACAACTAGACAGGGTGGCAATCAGCCCCAGCATTTT. Filled out from reference TRBV19 and TRBJ1-5, the complete variable domain reads DGGITQSPKYLFRKEGQNVTLSCEQNLNHDAMYWYRQDPGQGLRLIYYSQIVNDFQKGDIAEGYSVSREKKESFPLTVTSAQKNPTAFYLCASSTTRQGGNQPQHFGDGTRLSIL.

The gene calls are TRBV18 and TRBJ1-4; 8 nucleotides align to TRBD1. Losses at the gene ends were 3 bases for V and 4 bases for J; bases not matched to a gene: 1. The CDR3 has 14 amino acids. CDR1 is KGHSH, CDR2 LQKENI, per germline. The CDR3: CASSPDRDNEKLFF. CDR3 coding DNA: TGTGCCAGCTCACCGGACAGGGATAATGAAAAACTGTTTTTT.

This clone was detected only a few times. V gene TRBV2 combines with J gene TRBJ2-3; tentative D call: TRBD2 (6 bases). This CDR3 contains 14 residues. Per the germline V gene, CDR1 is SNHLY and CDR2 is FYNNEI. The germline V and J ends were trimmed by 3 bases and 4 bases, with 11 bases remaining between them. CDR3 in amino acids: CASSEGGSADTQYF. DNA of the CDR3: TGTGCCAGCAGTGAGGGGGGAAGCGCAGATACGCAGTATTTT.

The V gene is TRBV3-1 (or the pseudogene TRBV3-2), the J gene TRBJ2-2, with 10 bases that match TRBD2. The CDR3 totals 17 residues. The germline CDR1 and CDR2 sequences are LGHDT and YNNKEL (reference sequence). V lost 0 bases, J lost 3 bases, and 4 bases stayed unmatched. In nucleotides, the CDR3 is TGTGCCAGCAGCCAAGATCCTAGCGGGGGCGACACCGGGGAGCTGTTTTTT. Encoded protein: CASSQDPSGGDTGELFF.

The rearrangement links TRBV4-2 to TRBJ2-2; D is perhaps TRBD2 (6 bases). The CDR3 has 15 residues. Germline V gives CDR1 LGHNA, CDR2 YNFKEQ. V was clipped by 3 bases and J by 1 base, with 9 bases between them. The CDR3 region has the DNA TGTGCCAGCAGCCATTCGGGGGAGAACACCGGGGAGCTGTTTTTT. It codes for CASSHSGENTGELFF.

The chain carries TRBV6-4 and TRBJ2-3, with a tentative D call TRBD1 (5 bases). The CDR3 contains 14 residues. Germline CDR1 is MRHNA and CDR2 is SNTAGT. The V and J ends lost 0 bases and 4 bases respectively, with 8 bases between them. The CDR3 spells CASSDSSGPDTQYF. CDR3 nucleotides: TGTGCCAGCAGTGACTCCTCAGGGCCAGATACGCAGTATTTT.

This chain uses TRBV5-1 with TRBJ2-5; D perhaps matches TRBD2 (6 bases). The CDR3 is 13 residues long. From germline, CDR1 is SGHRS and CDR2 YFSETQ. V lost 2 bases and J 7 bases, leaving 12 bases between the germline ends. The CDR3 reads CASSFAGTGTQYF. As DNA, the CDR3 is TGCGCCAGCAGCTTTGCGGGAACGGGGACCCAGTACTTC.

V gene TRBV21-1 combines with J gene TRBJ2-3; the DNA was not used to check the table's D call, TRBD1. TRBV21-1 is reported as a pseudogene. The CDR3 totals 15 residues. CDR3 sequence reads: CASSKVRDREDTQYF. For the CDR3, the DNA is TGTGCCAGCAGCAAAGTGCGGGACAGGGAGGATACGCAGTATTTT.

This rearrangement joins TRBV7-9 to TRBJ2-1; perhaps TRBD1 as D (5 bases). From germline, CDR1 is SEHNR and CDR2 FQNEAQ (reference sequence). V lost 1 base and J lost 1, with 8 bases in between. The CDR3 is 15 residues long. CDR3 bases: TGTGCCAGCAGCTTAGACCCAGGGTCCTACAATGAGCAGTTCTTC. Its translation is CASSLDPGSYNEQFF.

The chain employs TRBV6-5 and TRBJ2-7; D perhaps matches TRBD1 (6 bases). Germline lookup yields CDR1 MNHEY and CDR2 SVGAGI. This CDR3 has 13 amino acids. With 5 bases removed from V and 9 bases from J, the gap between germline ends came to 17 bases. The CDR3 loop reads CASSRKWGRWQYF. The CDR3 bases are TGTGCCAGCAGTCGCAAGTGGGGGCGTTGGCAGTACTTC.

The rearrangement joins TRBV24-1 to TRBJ2-1; TRBD2 matches at 9 bases. V gave up 6 bases and J gave up 12 bases; unmatched junction bases: 17. In germline, CDR1 is KGHDR, CDR2 SFDVKD. The CDR3 runs to 16 residues. CDR3 sequence: CATSFTQGSGSVGQFF. The CDR3 DNA reads as TGTGCCACCAGTTTCACCCAGGGTAGCGGGAGTGTTGGGCAGTTCTTC.

There are a few counts of this clone. The V call is TRBV7-9, the J call TRBJ1-3, with D possibly TRBD1 on 6 matching bases. From germline, CDR1 is SEHNR and CDR2 FQNEAQ (reference sequence). The CDR3 spans 18 residues. With 5 bases removed from V and 0 bases from J, the gap between germline ends came to 20 bases. The chain's CDR3 is CASSAPLGQLISGNTIYF. CDR3 sequence (DNA): TGTGCCAGCAGCGCGCCGCTCGGACAGTTAATCTCTGGAAACACCATATATTTT. The whole variable domain, remainder taken from reference TRBV7-9 and TRBJ1-3, is DTGVSQNPRHKITKRGQNVTFRCDPISEHNRLYWYRQTLGQGPEFLTYFQNEAQLEKSRLLSDRFSAERPKGSFSTLEIQRTEQGDSAMYLCASSAPLGQLISGNTIYFGEGSWLTVV.

The V gene is TRBV5-6, the J gene TRBJ2-2, with 14 bases identical to TRBD2. This CDR3 is built from 17 residues. CDR1 and CDR2 (germline): SGHDT, YYEEEE. Losses at the gene ends were 6 bases for V and 5 bases for J; bases not matched to a gene: 9. CDR3 region: CASTRWGLAGVTGELFF. CDR3 nucleotides: TGTGCCAGCACCCGGTGGGGACTAGCGGGAGTAACCGGGGAGCTGTTTTTT.

The chain joins TRBV7-2 to TRBJ2-7, with D tentatively TRBD1 (6 bases). The V gene's germline CDR1 is SGHTA and CDR2 FQGNSA. V was clipped by 1 base and J by 2 bases, with 6 bases between them. The CDR3 contains 13 residues. CDR3: CASSLEGAYEQYF. The CDR3 DNA is TGTGCCAGCAGCTTAGAGGGGGCCTACGAGCAGTACTTC.

V gene TRBV6-5 combines with J gene TRBJ1-1; D perhaps matches TRBD1 (5 bases). The CDR3 totals 12 residues. The germline V gene encodes CDR1 MNHEY and CDR2 SVGAGI. The V and J ends lost 9 bases and 1 base respectively, with 9 bases between them. The CDR3 nucleotides are TGTGCCAGTCGTGGGGCGAACACTGAAGCTTTCTTT. Translation: CASRGANTEAFF.

This chain connects TRBV30 to TRBJ2-1; 11 bases are shared with TRBD2. The CDR3 sequence is 17 residues long. V lost 7 bases to trimming and J lost 2 bases; unmatched junction nucleotides: 13. Germline V gene data show CDR1 as GTSNPN and CDR2 as SVGIG (reference sequence). The CDR3 DNA reads as TGTGCCTCCCGAAGCGGGTCTAGCGGGAGGACCTACAATGAGCAGTTCTTC. This translates into CASRSGSSGRTYNEQFF.